This TCR beta chain was sequenced in a study of control samples from healthy donors and cancer patients. The length of the CDR3 is 15 residues. V gave up 5 bases and J gave up 0 bases; unmatched junction bases: 3. In germline, CDR1 is LNHDA, CDR2 SQIVND (reference sequence). The protocol was immunoSEQ multiplex PCR, while the TCRdb copy is restricted to in-frame clones and leaves out a portion. The sample contains more than 100,000 clones, 91% of which appear only once. The chain joins TRBV19 to TRBJ2-5, with TRBD2 matching over 10 bases. The TCR originated in a young woman in good health. Sequencing used blood. CDR3: CASSGSGGHQETQYF. The CDR3 nucleotides are TGTGCCAGTAGTGGTAGCGGGGGGCACCAAGAGACCCAGTACTTC.